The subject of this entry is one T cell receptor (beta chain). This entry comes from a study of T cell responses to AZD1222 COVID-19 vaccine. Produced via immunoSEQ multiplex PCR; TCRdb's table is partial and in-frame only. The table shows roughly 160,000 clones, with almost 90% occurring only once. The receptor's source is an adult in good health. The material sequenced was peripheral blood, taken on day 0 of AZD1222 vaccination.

CDR3 loop: CASRLTGEGTEAFF. Written as DNA, the CDR3 is TGTGCCAGCAGGCTGACAGGGGAGGGCACTGAAGCTTTCTTT. The chain links TRBV2 to TRBJ1-1; 8 nucleotides align to TRBD1. CDR3 length: 14 amino acids. Germline loops: CDR1 SNHLY, CDR2 FYNNEI. V dropped 6 bases and J dropped 4; count of bases not matched to a gene: 7.